This T cell receptor beta chain was retrieved from a study of blood T cell repertoires in COVID-19. On the study more broadly: COVID-19 samples, acute and convalescent, were from the United States, Italy and Spain. The cDNA or gDNA used as material had been derived from T cells, B-cell-depleted T cells, or PBMCs.

Authors' analysis steps: For nucleated cells, counts were estimated from reference gene primer amplification. Produced via immunoSEQ multiplex PCR; TCRdb's table is partial and in-frame only. V, J and clone size were drawn from that table, and D and trimming were deduced from the DNA. Here the sample spans approximately 150,000 clones, approximately 88% being singletons. This sequence originates from a woman aged 50 to 60 with acute or convalescent COVID-19. The sequencing sample was made of peripheral blood.

CDR3 amino acids: CASSLGDRVTEQYF. Written as DNA, the CDR3 is TGCGCCAGCAGCTTGGGAGACAGGGTAACCGAGCAGTACTTC. The chain links TRBV5-1 to TRBJ2-7; 7 nucleotides line up with TRBD1. Germline CDR1 SGHRS, CDR2 YFSETQ. This CDR3 spans 14 amino acids. The V segment lost 0 bases and the J segment 6 bases; nucleotides outside the gene matches: 6.